Listed below are T cell receptor beta chains from one sample, sequenced in a study of T cells after yellow fever vaccination. TCRdb reanalysed the 5' RACE reads using MiXCR and keeps one entry per CDR3 protein. Of about 130,000 distinct CDR3 sequences in the sample, around 7.7% are singletons; the top ten hold approximately 2.7%. Sequences were derived from CD4+ T cells sorted from PBMCs, sampled 10 to 11 days after the first yellow fever vaccination. The receptors come from a man aged 18 to 29 who received the YFV17D yellow fever vaccine. Each CDR3 is given with its conserved first and last residue. The D gene is left open where the match is weak. Where a row states a size, it is once, few, many or the class of an expanded clone; other rows omit it.

J,D,V,size,CDR3,DNA
TRBJ2-1,TRBD1,TRBV5-1,many,CASSLEPGTATEQFF,TGCGCCAGCAGCTTGGAGCCCGGGACAGCTACTGAGCAGTTCTTC
TRBJ2-1,TRBD2,TRBV5-1,many,CASSSSGGVINEQFF,TGCGCCAGCAGCTCTAGCGGGGGGGTTATTAATGAGCAGTTCTTC
TRBJ2-5,-,TRBV7-8,-,CASRNAIGQQETQYF,TGTGCCAGCAGAAACGCTATCGGGCAGCAAGAGACCCAGTACTTC
TRBJ2-5,TRBD1,TRBV3-1,few,CASSEEDRKETQYF,TGTGCCAGCAGCGAAGAGGACAGGAAAGAGACCCAGTACTTC
TRBJ1-6,-,TRBV12-3/TRBV12-4,many,CASTKGLYNSPLHF,TGTGCCAGCACGAAAGGACTATATAATTCACCCCTCCACTTT
TRBJ2-3,-,TRBV7-9,many,CASSQPASAPDTQYF,TGTGCCAGCAGTCAACCTGCTTCGGCCCCAGATACGCAGTATTTT
TRBJ2-7,-,TRBV7-2,many,CASSLGVSVSYEQYF,TGTGCCAGCAGCTTAGGAGTAAGCGTCTCCTACGAGCAGTACTTC
TRBJ1-6,-,TRBV5-1,many,CASSLDYPNGSPLHF,TGCGCCAGCAGCTTGGATTACCCCAACGGTTCACCCCTCCACTTT
TRBJ2-3,TRBD1,TRBV2,many,CASSGTGVVNTQYF,TGTGCCAGCAGCGGGACAGGGGTCGTAAATACGCAGTATTTT
TRBJ2-5,-,TRBV6-2/TRBV6-3,many,CATFSGGGETQYF,TGTGCCACCTTCTCAGGAGGTGGAGAGACCCAGTACTTC
TRBJ2-3,-,TRBV7-9,many,CASSFGGTLYF,TGTGCCAGCAGCTTCGGAGGGACTCTGTATTTT
TRBJ2-5,-,TRBV6-2/TRBV6-3,many,CASSYIGVAQYF,TGTGCCAGCAGTTACATAGGGGTAGCCCAGTACTTC
TRBJ1-1,-,TRBV12-3/TRBV12-4,many,CASGVWVRGTEAFF,TGTGCCAGCGGGGTATGGGTGAGAGGCACTGAAGCTTTCTTT
TRBJ2-3,-,TRBV7-2,once,CASSHTGPPSADTQYF,TGTGCCAGCAGCCACACCGGGCCTCCCAGCGCAGATACGCAGTATTTT
TRBJ2-2,TRBD2,TRBV7-3,-,CASSSPAGGSTGELFF,TGTGCCAGCAGCTCCCCTGCGGGGGGCTCCACCGGGGAGCTGTTTTTT
TRBJ2-1,TRBD2,TRBV15,few,CATKRGGGDEQFF,TGTGCCACCAAGCGGGGGGGAGGAGATGAGCAGTTCTTC
TRBJ2-7,TRBD1,TRBV6-1,many,CASSVDRGYEQYF,TGTGCCAGCAGTGTGGACAGGGGATACGAGCAGTACTTC
TRBJ2-1,-,TRBV7-9,many,CASSVGTRGFF,TGTGCCAGCAGCGTGGGCACCCGAGGGTTCTTC
TRBJ1-2,-,TRBV3-1,many,CASSQDSGEGYGYTF,TGTGCCAGCAGCCAAGATTCGGGGGAGGGCTATGGCTACACCTTC
TRBJ2-1,TRBD2,TRBV11-2,-,CASSQLAGVYNEQFF,TGTGCCAGCAGCCAACTAGCGGGGGTTTACAATGAGCAGTTCTTC
TRBJ1-5,-,TRBV20-1,-,CSALTPGGRDNQPQHF,TGCAGTGCCCTGACTCCGGGGGGGAGGGACAATCAGCCCCAGCATTTT
TRBJ1-1,-,TRBV29-1,many,CSVAPGWGMQNTEAFF,TGCAGCGTTGCGCCGGGTTGGGGTATGCAGAACACTGAAGCTTTCTTT
TRBJ1-5,TRBD1,TRBV29-1,-,CSASKGTGDQPQHF,TGCAGCGCTTCGAAGGGTACAGGGGATCAGCCCCAGCATTTT
TRBJ2-5,TRBD1,TRBV5-1,few,CASSLPRGQVQETQYF,TGCGCCAGCAGCTTGCCCCGCGGACAGGTCCAAGAGACCCAGTACTTC
TRBJ2-3,TRBD2,TRBV20-1,many,CSAGLAGDFTDTQYF,TGCAGTGCGGGACTAGCGGGGGATTTCACAGATACGCAGTATTTT
TRBJ1-1,TRBD1,TRBV7-2,many,CASSFGGTGTEAFF,TGTGCCAGCAGCTTTGGAGGGACAGGGACTGAAGCTTTCTTT
TRBJ2-5,TRBD2,TRBV4-2,-,CASSRGGRGDRQETQYF,TGTGCCAGCAGCCGGGGGGGGCGGGGGGACCGTCAAGAGACCCAGTACTTC
TRBJ2-1,TRBD1,TRBV5-1,many,CASSYDRGRNEQFF,TGCGCCAGCAGCTATGACAGGGGGCGAAATGAGCAGTTCTTC
TRBJ1-3,-,TRBV24-1,many,CATQDRFSGNTIYF,TGTGCCACCCAGGACAGATTCTCTGGAAACACCATATATTTT
TRBJ1-1,TRBD1,TRBV28,many,CASSSWDSLAFF,TGTGCCAGCAGTTCCTGGGACAGCCTAGCTTTCTTT
TRBJ2-2,-,TRBV5-1,many,CASSFTGTPGTGELFF,TGCGCCAGCAGCTTTACCGGGACCCCCGGTACCGGGGAGCTGTTTTTT
TRBJ1-3,-,TRBV7-2,-,CASSLGPISGNTIYF,TGTGCCAGCAGCTTAGGCCCAATCTCTGGAAACACCATATATTTT
TRBJ1-1,-,TRBV5-1,many,CASSLGQRLPNTEAFF,TGCGCCAGCAGCTTGGGACAGAGACTACCGAACACTGAAGCTTTCTTT
TRBJ2-7,TRBD2,TRBV20-1,many,CSAASIAGGRSEQYF,TGCAGTGCCGCCTCTATAGCGGGGGGGCGGAGCGAGCAGTACTTC
TRBJ2-7,-,TRBV7-2,many,CASSSSSYEQYF,TGTGCCAGCAGCTCCTCGTCCTACGAGCAGTACTTC
TRBJ1-2,-,TRBV7-2,many,CASSPNTQGPAWGYTF,TGTGCCAGCAGCCCCAATACCCAGGGGCCGGCTTGGGGCTACACCTTC
TRBJ2-6,-,TRBV3-1,-,CACSFGLGAFNGANVLTF,TGTGCCTGCAGTTTTGGTCTGGGGGCCTTCAATGGGGCCAACGTCCTGACTTTC
TRBJ1-6,-,TRBV18,many,CASSPLAGNSPLHF,TGTGCCAGCTCACCACTTGCAGGGAATTCACCCCTCCACTTT